The 8 T cell receptor beta chains in this list originate from one sample, sequenced in a study of blood T cell repertoires in COVID-19. Repertoires were generated with immunoSEQ multiplex PCR, while TCRdb's copy carries only in-frame clones and drops some. Of about 280,000 clones in the sample, roughly 87% were seen once. The sequencing sample was made of peripheral blood. The source is a human donor in a cohort sampled during active COVID-19.

This clone occurred once. The chain is built from TRBV6-5 and TRBJ2-5, with a possible D match to TRBD1 (6 bases). This CDR3 region has 13 residues. V was cut by 4 bases and J by 5 bases, with 11 bases left in between. The V gene's germline CDR1 is MNHEY and CDR2 SVGAGI. The CDR3 sequence: CASSSTGFETQYF. In nucleotides, the CDR3 is TGTGCCAGCAGTTCCACAGGGTTCGAGACCCAGTACTTC.

The chain combines TRBV5-1 with TRBJ2-7; perhaps TRBD2 as D (6 bases). Germline V gene sequence: CDR1 SGHRS, CDR2 YFSETQ. The CDR3 length is 16 residues. V lost 5 bases, J lost 0 bases, and 18 bases lay in between. CDR3 residues: CASSPAGYGSSYEQYF. For the CDR3, the DNA is TGCGCCAGCAGTCCGGCAGGATACGGGAGCTCCTACGAGCAGTACTTC.

This clone has a handful of counts. V is TRBV6-1 and J is TRBJ1-2; a possible D gene is TRBD1 (5 bases). The germline gives CDR1 MNHNS, CDR2 SASEGT. Between the trimmed V and J ends, which lost 1 base and 4 bases, there was a span of 7 bases. The length of the CDR3 is 13 residues. The CDR3 is CASSEVGGYGYTF. As DNA, the CDR3 is TGTGCCAGCAGTGAAGTGGGGGGCTATGGCTACACCTTC.

The gene calls are TRBV7-2 and TRBJ2-5, with 10 bases that match TRBD2. The CDR3 has 15 amino acids. V lost 5 bases and J lost 5; bases outside the gene matches: 8. The germline V gene encodes CDR1 SGHTA and CDR2 FQGNSA. CDR3 nucleotides: TGTGCCAGCAGCCAAAGCGGGGGGGCAAGGGAGACCCAGTACTTC. Residues: CASSQSGGARETQYF.

This chain connects TRBV11-3 to TRBJ2-1; TRBD2 agrees at 7 bases. CDR1 SGHNT and CDR2 YENEEA come from the germline V gene. The length of the CDR3 is 15 residues. With 2 bases clipped from V and 2 bases from J, the junction kept 3 bases outside the gene matches. The CDR3 nucleotides are TGTGCCAGCAGCTTAAGCGGGAACACCTACAATGAGCAGTTCTTC. Translation: CASSLSGNTYNEQFF.

The chain links TRBV4-1 to TRBJ2-1; 11 bases fit TRBD2. The J segment lost 2 bases and the V segment lost 1 base, leaving 7 bases of the junction unmatched. CDR3 size: 18 residues. Germline CDR1 and CDR2: MGHRA and YSYEKL. For the CDR3, the DNA is TGCGCCAGCAGCCAAGGGTTAGCGGGAGGGATAACCTACAATGAGCAGTTCTTC. The encoded protein is CASSQGLAGGITYNEQFF.

With respect to this clone: An end of the junction does not agree with germline; a read error may underlie this. The chain has TRBV30 and TRBJ2-1, with 7 bases fitting TRBD2. The CDR3 covers 15 residues. CDR1 GTSNPN and CDR2 SVGIG come from the germline V gene (reference sequence). The CDR3 DNA sequence: TGTGCCTGGAGTTTGGCGGGAGTGACCTACGATGAGCAGTTCTTC. Residues: CAWSLAGVTYDEQFF.

The rearrangement joins TRBV12-3 or TRBV12-4 to TRBJ1-6, with 7 bases matching TRBD1. The length of the CDR3 is 12 residues. V shed 6 bases and J 9 bases; nucleotides not matched to a gene: 2. In DNA form, the CDR3 reads TGTGCCAGCAGCCGACAGGGTTCACCCCTCCACTTT. Amino acid sequence: CASSRQGSPLHF.